This record concerns one TCR beta chain sequence. This clone was seen a handful of times. Its antigen specificity is not known. No much larger clone exists at a distance of one base, and base qualities are not known. The data belong to a study of cytomegalovirus exposure and HLA in healthy donors (dated by TCRdb to 2015 to 2018). For context, the study as a whole: The 670 or so repertoires of the first cohort and the approximately 130 validation repertoires were produced on the same platform, according to a later analysis. To predict cytomegalovirus infection status, the study combined high-throughput TCR immunosequencing, statistical association of individual TCRs with disease status, and machine learning. In addition to the first cohort of 666 subjects, a separate validation cohort of approximately 110 different subjects was used. The aim of the study was to test whether cataloging public T cell receptors could identify signatures of past pathogen exposure. Study-level results and caveats: In both the original and validation cohorts, the classifier was reported to diagnose cytomegalovirus status with high specificity and sensitivity. The validation cohort had no HLA typing available for a later analysis, so co-occurrence within that cohort was assessed over all 120 or so repertoires. According to the authors, the approach could potentially be generalized to other disease states and immunological phenotypes. In vitro tests confirmed that a few of the cytomegalovirus-associated TCR beta chains recognize cytomegalovirus antigens. Of the cluster scores, about 94% were above 0 in a later analysis, which found that TCRs clustered in the first cohort also tended to co-occur in the 120 validation repertoires. While some public TCRs were present in many individuals, most TCR sequences turned up only very rarely across donors. A total of some 180 TCR beta chains were listed by the study as associated with cytomegalovirus.

Libraries came from the immunoSEQ multiplex PCR assay. On the study's bioinformatics: To diagnose cytomegalovirus status from the catalog of TCR beta chain sequences, a statistical classification framework was built. TCRdb limited this immuneACCESS table to in-frame rearrangements with V and J called. A share of clones is missing; checked studies link under half to unresolved V genes, and the rest is unexplained. D and trimming were read from the DNA, whereas the V and J calls and clone size are those reported in that table. This sample comprises roughly 330,000 clones, about nine tenths of them detected only once. Together, the top ten hold over 1% of the sample. CDR1 and CDR2 were assigned from the germline V gene (reference sequence) as LNHDA and SQIVND. The CDR3 runs 14 amino acids, cysteine and phenylalanine included. Solely the CDR3 DNA is kept, with 42 bases framed from the first base. The junction shows trimming of 8 bases on V and 5 bases on J, plus 19 bases between the germline ends.

Donors formed part of the validation cohort, which comprised 120 subjects and was distinct from the first cohort of roughly 600 subjects. The sequenced material came from PBMCs. The TCR was taken from a young woman in good health and CMV-seropositive. The chain is encoded by TRBV19 joined to TRBJ2-7; 5 matching bases give a weak D call of TRBD1. The nucleotide sequence reads as follows: TGTGCCAGTGGACAAACCGGGCTGGGGCACGAGCAGTACTTC. Its protein is CASGQTGLGHEQYF.